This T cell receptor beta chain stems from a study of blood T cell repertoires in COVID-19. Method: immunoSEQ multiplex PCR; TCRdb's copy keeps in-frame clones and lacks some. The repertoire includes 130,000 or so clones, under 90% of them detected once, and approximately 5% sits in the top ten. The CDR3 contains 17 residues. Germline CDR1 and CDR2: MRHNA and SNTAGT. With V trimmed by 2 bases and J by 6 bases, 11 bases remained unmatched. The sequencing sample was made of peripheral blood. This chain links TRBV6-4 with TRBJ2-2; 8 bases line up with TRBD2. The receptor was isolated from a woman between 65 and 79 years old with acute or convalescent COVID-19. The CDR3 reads CASSDTAGAPPPGELFF. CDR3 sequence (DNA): TGTGCCAGCAGTGACACAGCGGGGGCCCCCCCTCCCGGGGAGCTGTTTTTT.